This T cell receptor (beta chain) came from a study of radiotherapy plus CTLA-4 blockade in lung cancer. Whole-study findings and limits: Peripheral blood showed expansion of tumor-derived TCR clones after radiotherapy and ipilimumab.

A note on this clone: Its antigen remains unknown.

Sequencing used immunoSEQ multiplex PCR; TCRdb keeps in-frame clones, though not all of them. The data show about 38,000 clones, 80% to 90% seen once. V shed 5 bases, J shed 3 bases, and the junction held 11 bases outside the gene matches. The CDR3 has 17 amino acids. Germline CDR1 reads MNHEY; CDR2 reads SMNVEV (reference sequence). Enrolled patients, whose metastatic non-small-cell lung cancer was chemo-refractory, received focal radiation plus CTLA-4 blockade with ipilimumab. The rearrangement joins TRBV27 to TRBJ2-3, with 10 bases aligning to TRBD2. The receptor was derived from a human donor with non-small cell lung cancer whose response to radiotherapy plus ipilimumab could not be evaluated. The source was peripheral blood, collected from a patient treated with radiotherapy plus ipilimumab. The CDR3 loop reads CASSPLWSGGATDTQYF. The CDR3 region has the DNA TGTGCCAGCAGTCCCCTTTGGAGCGGGGGGGCAACAGATACGCAGTATTTT.